Listed here are 32 T cell receptor beta chains from one sample, sequenced in a study of blood T cell repertoires in COVID-19 (dated by TCRdb to 2018 to 2020). Library preparation was by the immunoSEQ multiplex PCR assay. TCRdb took this table from immuneACCESS and kept in-frame rearrangements with V and J called. Such tables lack part of the clones; where checked against another copy, unresolved V genes explain under half of the gap, and the rest is unexplained. In all, the sample holds roughly 330,000 clones, and 85% to 90% of those were seen once. Around 9.3% of the sample is held by the ten biggest clonotypes. Sequenced material: PBMCs or T cells enriched from blood (not recorded which). The receptors shown here come from a woman aged 18-35 years who had recovered from COVID-19.

The V gene is TRBV29-1, the J gene TRBJ1-4; TRBD1 is a possible D gene (5 bases). The V gene's germline CDR1 is SQVTM and CDR2 ANQGSEA. V lost 5 bases, J lost 7 bases, and 17 bases lay in between. The CDR3 runs to 14 residues. The DNA of the CDR3 is TGCAGCGTTATATTCGGGCAGGGTCGTGAAAAACTGTTTTTT. This encodes CSVIFGQGREKLFF.

The rearrangement links TRBV20-1 to TRBJ1-1; D is undetermined. V dropped 3 bases and J dropped 10 bases, with 12 bases sitting between them. There are 11 residues in the CDR3. From germline, CDR1 is DFQATT and CDR2 SNEGSKA (reference sequence). The CDR3 protein is CSAREPRGAFF. For the CDR3, the DNA is TGCAGTGCTAGGGAGCCCCGGGGAGCTTTCTTT.

The chain carries TRBV28 and TRBJ2-7, with TRBD2 identical over 8 bases. Trimming cost V 5 bases and J 4 bases; bases outside gene matches: 10. The CDR3 spans 15 residues. Germline CDR1 and CDR2: MDHEN and SYDVKM. The CDR3 loop reads CASSPRGSGGYEQYF. The CDR3 DNA is TGTGCCAGCAGTCCCAGAGGGAGCGGGGGATACGAGCAGTACTTC.

The chain has TRBV28 and TRBJ1-4, with a possible D match to TRBD1 (5 bases). CDR3 length equals 14 residues. Trimming cost V 6 bases and J 7 bases, with 15 bases left between them. Germline CDR1 reads MDHEN; CDR2 reads SYDVKM. CDR3 bases: TGTGCCAGCAGCCCCGGGGGGTTGAGTGAAAAACTGTTTTTT. This encodes CASSPGGLSEKLFF.

The gene calls are TRBV2 and TRBJ2-1; D unresolved. This CDR3 comprises 15 residues. V lost 7 bases to trimming and J lost 0 bases, with 13 bases between them. Per germline, CDR1 SNHLY and CDR2 FYNNEI. The CDR3 nucleotides are TGTGCCAGCACCCCGGGTCCCAGCTCCTACAATGAGCAGTTCTTC. Protein: CASTPGPSSYNEQFF.

The genes are TRBV3-1 (or the pseudogene TRBV3-2) and TRBJ1-5; 7 bases agree with TRBD1. V lost 0 bases, J lost 0 bases, and 8 bases stayed unmatched. Per the germline V gene, CDR1 is LGHDT and CDR2 is YNNKEL (reference sequence). CDR3 length: 18 amino acids. CDR3 sequence reads: CASSQDFGDSNSNQPQHF. DNA for the CDR3: TGTGCCAGCAGCCAAGATTTTGGGGACAGTAATAGCAATCAGCCCCAGCATTTT.

The J gene is TRBJ1-4, the V gene TRBV6-5; 7 bases map to TRBD1. Per the germline V gene, CDR1 is MNHEY and CDR2 is SVGAGI. Germline trimming cut 7 bases from V and 4 bases from J; bases unmatched to any gene: 6. This CDR3 contains 14 residues. CDR3 bases: TGTGCCAGCACCCGAGACAGGGTTAATGAAAAACTGTTTTTT. Translating it yields CASTRDRVNEKLFF.

The chain has TRBV7-9 and TRBJ2-1; TRBD2 aligns across 9 bases. The CDR3 is 16 residues long. Germline V CDR1 and CDR2: SEHNR, FQNEAQ (reference sequence). J gave up 7 bases and V 6 bases, and 13 bases lay outside the gene matches. CDR3 in amino acids: CASRDLLAGSLNEQFF. In nucleotides, the CDR3 is TGTGCCAGCAGGGATCTCCTAGCGGGGTCTCTTAATGAGCAGTTCTTC.

J is TRBJ2-7 and V is TRBV3-1 (or the pseudogene TRBV3-2), with 12 bases fitting TRBD2. CDR3 length: 15 residues. The junction had 5 bases not matched to a gene; V was cut back by 2 bases and J by 6 bases. Germline V gene lookup returns CDR1 LGHDT and CDR2 YNNKEL (reference sequence). The chain's CDR3 is CASSQSSGGATEQYF. The CDR3 DNA sequence: TGTGCCAGCAGCCAATCTAGCGGGGGGGCTACCGAGCAGTACTTC.

The count of this clone is one. The gene calls are TRBV5-1 and TRBJ1-1; 7 bases are a match to TRBD1. The CDR3 sequence is 13 residues long. Trimming at V came to 2 bases and at J to 6 bases, leaving 4 bases not matched to a gene. The germline V gene has CDR1 SGHRS and CDR2 YFSETQ. The CDR3 DNA reads TGCGCCAGCAGCTTAGACAGGGCCTCTGAAGCTTTCTTT. It is translated as CASSLDRASEAFF.

The chain joins TRBV28 to TRBJ2-1; TRBD2 matches at 7 bases. The V and J ends lost 1 base and 8 bases, in that order; junction bases with no gene match: 8. The CDR3 length is 15 residues. The germline V gene encodes CDR1 MDHEN and CDR2 SYDVKM. The CDR3 sequence is CASSLYGGGPDEQFF. As DNA, the CDR3 is TGTGCCAGCAGTTTATACGGGGGAGGGCCCGATGAGCAGTTCTTC.

The J gene is TRBJ1-1, the V gene TRBV5-1, with 7 bases lining up with TRBD1. Unmatched junction bases numbered 4, after V lost 1 base and J lost 4 bases. The CDR3 is 14 amino acids. Germline lookup yields CDR1 SGHRS and CDR2 YFSETQ. CDR3 region: CASSLRRQGTEAFF. The CDR3 region has the DNA TGCGCCAGCAGCTTGCGGAGACAGGGCACTGAAGCTTTCTTT.

Concerning this clone: One end of the junction does not line up with germline, which may come from a read error. This chain links TRBV9 with TRBJ1-5, with a tentative D call TRBD1 (6 bases). CDR1 SGDLS and CDR2 YYNGEE come from the germline V gene. This CDR3 has 15 residues. CDR3 sequence (DNA): TGTGCCAGCAGCGTAGCCGGGACAAGCATTCAGCCCCAGCATTTT. Protein sequence: CASSVAGTSIQPQHF.

The gene calls are TRBV24-1 and TRBJ2-3; TRBD1 is a possible D gene (5 bases). Per the germline V gene, CDR1 is KGHDR and CDR2 is SFDVKD. Trimming pared 9 bases from V and 3 bases from J, leaving 15 bases between. This CDR3 comprises 14 residues. CDR3 residues: CATSQGFGTDTQYF. The CDR3 DNA sequence: TGTGCCACCTCCCAGGGTTTTGGGACAGATACGCAGTATTTT.

The chain uses TRBV4-1 and TRBJ2-1, with 10 positions matching TRBD2. Trimming removed 2 bases from V and 1 base from J; junction bases left unmatched: 5. The CDR3 has 17 amino acids. Per the germline V gene, CDR1 is MGHRA and CDR2 is YSYEKL. The CDR3 DNA follows: TGCGCCAGCAGCCAAAGACTAGCGGGCGCGTCCTACAATGAGCAGTTCTTC. This encodes CASSQRLAGASYNEQFF.

CDR3 nucleotides: TGTGCCAGCAGCTTAGACCGGACAGGAGCTAACTATGGCTACACCTTC. It translates to CASSLDRTGANYGYTF. This sequence joins TRBV11-2 and TRBJ1-2, with 7 bases matching TRBD1. Germline V gene sequence: CDR1 SGHAT, CDR2 FQNNGV. The ends lost 0 bases at V and 0 bases at J; junction bases unmatched: 4. The CDR3 is 16 residues long.

As DNA, the CDR3 is TGTGCCAGTAGGAAGACAACGAACACCTATGGCTACACCTTC. It is translated as CASRKTTNTYGYTF. The gene calls are TRBV19 and TRBJ1-2; D not resolved. The CDR3 consists of 14 residues. V gave up 6 bases and J gave up 4 bases, with 15 bases separating them. Germline loops: CDR1 LNHDA, CDR2 SQIVND (reference sequence). Combining the CDR3 with reference TRBV19 and TRBJ1-2 gives the whole variable domain DGGITQSPKYLFRKEGQNVTLSCEQNLNHDAMYWYRQDPGQGLRLIYYSQIVNDFQKGDIAEGYSVSREKKESFPLTVTSAQKNPTAFYLCASRKTTNTYGYTFGSGTRLTVV.

This clone was counted a few times. CDR3 nucleotides: TGCGCCAGCAGTGACGGACTCGGAAAAAACATTCAGTACTTC. This translates into CASSDGLGKNIQYF. The chain couples TRBV10-1 to TRBJ2-4; TRBD2 is a possible D gene (5 bases). The V end lost 3 bases, the J end lost 4 bases, and 10 bases lay between the germline ends. The CDR3 contains 14 residues. The germline V gene has CDR1 WNHNN and CDR2 SYGVQD (reference sequence).

The rearrangement joins TRBV28 to TRBJ2-7; possibly TRBD2 for D (5 bases). The CDR3 runs to 12 residues. Germline V CDR1 and CDR2: MDHEN, SYDVKM. The V gene lost 5 bases and the J gene lost 12 bases, with 17 bases spanning the gap. CDR3 loop: CASSLPGKESYF. CDR3 DNA: TGTGCCAGCAGTCTACCCGGGAAAGAATCGTACTTC.

This rearrangement joins TRBV24-1 to TRBJ2-2; possible D gene TRBD2, 6 bases. Trimming pared 1 base from V and 0 bases from J, leaving 14 bases between. The CDR3 covers 18 residues. From germline, CDR1 is KGHDR and CDR2 SFDVKD. This CDR3 is CATSDLYSSGSNTGELFF. The CDR3 DNA reads TGTGCCACCAGTGATTTATACTCGAGCGGGTCGAACACCGGGGAGCTGTTTTTT.

This clone appeared a single time. V and J are TRBV3-1 (or the pseudogene TRBV3-2) and TRBJ2-7; tentatively, D is TRBD2 (6 bases). CDR3 length: 15 amino acids. V dropped 4 bases and J dropped 5 bases, with 18 bases sitting between them. Germline V gene data show CDR1 as LGHDT and CDR2 as YNNKEL (reference sequence). The CDR3 nucleotides read TGTGCCAGCAGCCGGAAACACGTCCAGCGGGACGAGCAGTACTTC. Translation gives CASSRKHVQRDEQYF.

V and J are TRBV30 and TRBJ1-5; D ambiguous. Germline V gene data show CDR1 as GTSNPN and CDR2 as SVGIG (reference sequence). CDR3 length: 12 amino acids. Trimming cost V 2 bases and J 7 bases, with 9 bases left between them. CDR3 bases: TGTGCCTGGAGTCCGGGAAGGCAGCCCCAGCATTTT. Its translation is CAWSPGRQPQHF.

This clone has a single count. The V and J genes are TRBV6-5 and TRBJ2-7, with a tentative D call TRBD1 (6 bases). The CDR3 loop spans 16 amino acids. CDR1 MNHEY and CDR2 SVGAGI come from the germline V gene. V was cut by 0 bases and J by 5 bases, with 17 bases left in between. The CDR3 sequence is CASSYSRGTRDDEQYF. CDR3 coding DNA: TGTGCCAGCAGTTACTCGAGAGGGACAAGGGACGACGAGCAGTACTTC.

J is TRBJ2-3 and V is TRBV24-1; tentative D call: TRBD1 (5 bases). The CDR3 length is 15 residues. The V gene lost 5 bases and the J gene lost 1 base, with 12 bases spanning the gap. The germline CDR1 and CDR2 sequences are KGHDR and SFDVKD. CDR3 sequence: CATSGAREGTDTQYF. The CDR3 DNA reads as TGTGCCACCAGTGGAGCCAGGGAAGGCACAGATACGCAGTATTTT.

The chain is built from TRBV5-4 and TRBJ1-1; D is unclear. V was cut by 0 bases and J by 0 bases, with 9 bases left in between. CDR1 is SGHNT, CDR2 YYREEE, per germline (reference sequence). CDR3 length: 15 residues. Here the CDR3 reads CASSLGGRVNTEAFF. CDR3 in DNA: TGTGCCAGCAGCTTGGGTGGGCGTGTGAACACTGAAGCTTTCTTT. Drawing the rest from reference TRBV5-4 and TRBJ1-1, the complete variable domain is ETGVTQSPTHLIKTRGQQVTLRCSSQSGHNTVSWYQQALGQGPQFIFQYYREEENGRGNFPPRFSGLQFPNYSSELNVNALELDDSALYLCASSLGGRVNTEAFFGQGTRLTVV.

The V gene is TRBV18, the J gene TRBJ1-2; D is uncertain. Trimming left V 1 base short and J 2 bases short, with 8 bases between. The CDR3 sequence is 14 residues long. Germline CDR1 reads KGHSH; CDR2 reads LQKENI. The CDR3 DNA follows: TGTGCCAGCTCACCACAGACACAAAACTATGGCTACACCTTC. It translates to CASSPQTQNYGYTF.

V gene TRBV9 combines with J gene TRBJ1-5, with a weak D call TRBD1 (6 bases). Germline lookup yields CDR1 SGDLS and CDR2 YYNGEE. The CDR3 length is 15 residues. Trimming removed 4 bases from V and 9 bases from J, with 20 bases in between. CDR3 sequence (DNA): TGTGCCAGCAGCCTCCGGGACACCGGCGAATCGCCCCAGCATTTT. This codes for CASSLRDTGESPQHF.

The gene calls are TRBV5-6 and TRBJ1-4; 11 bases are shared with TRBD1. Germline V gives CDR1 SGHDT, CDR2 YYEEEE. CDR3 length: 15 amino acids. J was trimmed by 7 bases and V by 4 bases; bases with no gene match: 6. The CDR3 reads CASSTSGTGGEKLFF. DNA of the CDR3: TGTGCCAGCAGCACCTCCGGGACAGGGGGTGAAAAACTGTTTTTT.

V and J are TRBV5-1 and TRBJ2-3; 15 bases line up with TRBD2. With V trimmed by 4 bases and J by 1 base, 16 bases remained unmatched. CDR1 and CDR2 from the germline V gene are SGHRS and YFSETQ. The CDR3 covers 21 residues. CDR3 DNA sequence: TGCGCCAGCAGCCGAGGACTAGCGGGAGGGCCCAATCGTCTTGGCACAGATACGCAGTATTTT. As protein: CASSRGLAGGPNRLGTDTQYF.

The J gene is TRBJ1-2, the V gene TRBV6-5; D is uncertain. This CDR3 is built from 12 residues. V lost 7 bases, J lost 6 bases, and 12 bases lay in between. Germline assignment: CDR1 MNHEY and CDR2 SVGAGI. This chain's CDR3 is CASTPGAHGYTF. The CDR3 DNA is TGTGCCAGCACCCCAGGCGCTCATGGCTACACCTTC.

V usage is TRBV5-1 and J usage is TRBJ2-7; the match to TRBD1 covers 8 bases. CDR1 and CDR2 (germline): SGHRS, YFSETQ. V shed 5 bases and J 2 bases; nucleotides not matched to a gene: 9. This CDR3 is 15 amino acids long. The CDR3 region has the DNA TGCGCCAGCAGTCTACCGGGACAGGCTACCTACGAGCAGTACTTC. Translation: CASSLPGQATYEQYF.

The chain employs TRBV3-1 (or the pseudogene TRBV3-2) and TRBJ2-3, with TRBD2 as a possible D gene (7 bases). This CDR3 has 15 amino acids. Germline V gene lookup returns CDR1 LGHDT and CDR2 YNNKEL (reference sequence). Trimming pared 1 base from V and 6 bases from J, leaving 14 bases between. CDR3 bases: TGTGCCAGCAGCCAAGGCTGGGGGGGCTTTGATACGCAGTATTTT. Amino acid sequence: CASSQGWGGFDTQYF.